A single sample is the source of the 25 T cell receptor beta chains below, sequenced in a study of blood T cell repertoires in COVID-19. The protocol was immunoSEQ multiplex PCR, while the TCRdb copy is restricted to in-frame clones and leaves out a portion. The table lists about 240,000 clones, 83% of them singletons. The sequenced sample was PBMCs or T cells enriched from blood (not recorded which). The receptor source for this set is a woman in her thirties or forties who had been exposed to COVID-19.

CDR3 DNA sequence: TGTGCCACCGGAGGACAGAACCCTAACTATGGCTACACCTTC. The encoded protein is CATGGQNPNYGYTF. The chain is built from TRBV5-4 and TRBJ1-2; D perhaps matches TRBD1 (6 bases). With 9 bases removed from V and 0 bases from J, the gap between germline ends came to 15 bases. Looked up from germline, CDR1 is SGHNT and CDR2 is YYREEE (reference sequence). The CDR3 covers 14 residues.

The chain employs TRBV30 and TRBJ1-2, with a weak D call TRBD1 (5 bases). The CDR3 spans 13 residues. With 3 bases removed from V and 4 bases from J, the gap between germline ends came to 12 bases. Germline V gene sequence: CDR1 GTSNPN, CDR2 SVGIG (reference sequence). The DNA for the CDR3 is TGTGCCTGGAGCCCCCCAGGGCTCTATGGCTACACCTTC. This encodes CAWSPPGLYGYTF.

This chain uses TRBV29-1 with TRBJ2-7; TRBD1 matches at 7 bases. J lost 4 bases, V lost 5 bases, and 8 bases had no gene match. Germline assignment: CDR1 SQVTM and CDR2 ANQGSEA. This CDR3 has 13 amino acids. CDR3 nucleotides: TGCAGCGTTCTGACAGGGTTCAGGTACGAGCAGTACTTC. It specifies CSVLTGFRYEQYF.

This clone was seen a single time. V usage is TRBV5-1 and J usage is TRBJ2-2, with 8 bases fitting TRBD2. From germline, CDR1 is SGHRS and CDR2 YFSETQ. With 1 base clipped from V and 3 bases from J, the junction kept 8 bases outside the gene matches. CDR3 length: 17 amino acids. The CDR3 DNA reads TGCGCCAGCAGCTTGATAACGGGGGGGCCATACACCGGGGAGCTGTTTTTT. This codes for CASSLITGGPYTGELFF. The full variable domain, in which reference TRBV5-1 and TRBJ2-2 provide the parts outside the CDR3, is KAGVTQTPRYLIKTRGQQVTLSCSPISGHRSVSWYQQTPGQGLQFLFEYFSETQRNKGNFPGRFSGRQFSNSRSEMNVSTLELGDSALYLCASSLITGGPYTGELFFGEGSRLTVL.

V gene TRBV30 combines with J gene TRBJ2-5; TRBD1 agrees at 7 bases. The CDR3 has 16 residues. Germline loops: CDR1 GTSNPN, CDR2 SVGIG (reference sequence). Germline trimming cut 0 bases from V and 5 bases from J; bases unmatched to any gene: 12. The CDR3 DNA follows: TGTGCCTGGAGTGTACCCGCCCGGGACAGCAGGGAGACCCAGTACTTC. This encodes CAWSVPARDSRETQYF.

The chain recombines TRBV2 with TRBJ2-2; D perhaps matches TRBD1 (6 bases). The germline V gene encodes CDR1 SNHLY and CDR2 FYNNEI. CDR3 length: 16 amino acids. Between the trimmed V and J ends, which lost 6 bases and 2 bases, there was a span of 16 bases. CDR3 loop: CASRAGQIRNTGELFF. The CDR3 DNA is TGTGCCAGCAGGGCAGGACAGATCCGCAACACCGGGGAGCTGTTTTTT.

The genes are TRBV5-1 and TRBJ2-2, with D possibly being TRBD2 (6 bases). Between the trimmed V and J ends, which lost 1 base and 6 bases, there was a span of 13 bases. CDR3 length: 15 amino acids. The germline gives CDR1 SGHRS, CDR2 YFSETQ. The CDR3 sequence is CASSLTTAGPGELFF. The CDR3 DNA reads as TGCGCCAGCAGCTTGACCACGGCGGGGCCCGGGGAGCTGTTTTTT. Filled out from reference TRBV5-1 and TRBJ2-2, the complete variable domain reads KAGVTQTPRYLIKTRGQQVTLSCSPISGHRSVSWYQQTPGQGLQFLFEYFSETQRNKGNFPGRFSGRQFSNSRSEMNVSTLELGDSALYLCASSLTTAGPGELFFGEGSRLTVL.

In nucleotides, the CDR3 is TGTGCCAGCAGCCCCATAGTAACAGATACGCAGTATTTT. It yields the protein CASSPIVTDTQYF. The chain carries TRBV7-2 and TRBJ2-3; D is ambiguous. Germline CDR1 SGHTA, CDR2 FQGNSA. The CDR3 loop spans 13 amino acids. Trimming shortened V by 5 bases and J by 3 bases, and 9 bases separated the two germline ends.

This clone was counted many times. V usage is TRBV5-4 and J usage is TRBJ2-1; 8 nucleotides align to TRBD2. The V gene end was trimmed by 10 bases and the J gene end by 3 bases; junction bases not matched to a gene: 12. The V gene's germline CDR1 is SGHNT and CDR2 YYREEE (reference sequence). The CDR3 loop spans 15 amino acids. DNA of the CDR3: TGTGCCTATCAAGCTGGCGGGGGGATCTACAATGAGCAGTTCTTC. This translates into CAYQAGGGIYNEQFF.

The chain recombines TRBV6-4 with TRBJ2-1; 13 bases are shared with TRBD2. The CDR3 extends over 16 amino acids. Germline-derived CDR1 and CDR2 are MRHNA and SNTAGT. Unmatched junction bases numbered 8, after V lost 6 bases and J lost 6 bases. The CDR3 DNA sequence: TGTGCCAGCAGGGGGGGGACTAGCGGGGACAGCAATGAGCAGTTCTTC. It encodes CASRGGTSGDSNEQFF.

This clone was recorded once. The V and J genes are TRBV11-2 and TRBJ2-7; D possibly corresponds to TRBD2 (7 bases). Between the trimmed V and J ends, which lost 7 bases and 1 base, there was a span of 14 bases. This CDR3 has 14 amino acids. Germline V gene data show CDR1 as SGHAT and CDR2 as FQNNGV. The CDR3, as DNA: TGTGCCAGCACCCGAGGGGGGGCGTCCTACGAGCAGTACTTC. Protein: CASTRGGASYEQYF.

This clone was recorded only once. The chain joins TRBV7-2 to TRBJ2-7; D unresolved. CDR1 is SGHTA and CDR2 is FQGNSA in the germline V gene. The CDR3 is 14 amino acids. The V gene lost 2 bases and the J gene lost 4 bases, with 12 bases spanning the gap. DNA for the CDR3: TGTGCCAGCAGCTTACTTGGCACAACATACGAGCAGTACTTC. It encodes CASSLLGTTYEQYF. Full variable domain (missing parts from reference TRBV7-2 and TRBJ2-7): GAGVSQSPSNKVTEKGKDVELRCDPISGHTALYWYRQSLGQGLEFLIYFQGNSAPDKSGLPSDRFSAERTGGSVSTLTIQRTQQEDSAVYLCASSLLGTTYEQYFGPGTRLTVT.

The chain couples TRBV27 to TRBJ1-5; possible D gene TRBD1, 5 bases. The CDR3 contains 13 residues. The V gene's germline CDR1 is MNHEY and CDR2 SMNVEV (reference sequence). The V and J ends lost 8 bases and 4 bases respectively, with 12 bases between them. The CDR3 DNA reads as TGTGCCAGCCGGGCAGGGTTTAATCAGCCCCAGCATTTT. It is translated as CASRAGFNQPQHF.

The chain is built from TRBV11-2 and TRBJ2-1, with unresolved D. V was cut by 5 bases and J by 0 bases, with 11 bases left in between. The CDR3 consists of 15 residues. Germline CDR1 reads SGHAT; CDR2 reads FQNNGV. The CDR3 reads CASSTPRSSYNEQFF. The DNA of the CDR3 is TGTGCCAGCAGCACTCCGCGGAGCTCCTACAATGAGCAGTTCTTC. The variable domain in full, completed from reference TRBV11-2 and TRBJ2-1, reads EAGVAQSPRYKIIEKRQSVAFWCNPISGHATLYWYQQILGQGPKLLIQFQNNGVVDDSQLPKDRFSAERLKGVDSTLKIQPAKLEDSAVYLCASSTPRSSYNEQFFGPGTRLTVL.

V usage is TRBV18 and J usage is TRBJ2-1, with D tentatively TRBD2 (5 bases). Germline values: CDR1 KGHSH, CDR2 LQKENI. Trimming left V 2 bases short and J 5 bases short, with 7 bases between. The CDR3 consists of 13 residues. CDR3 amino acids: CASSPGLNNEQFF. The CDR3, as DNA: TGTGCCAGCTCACCAGGACTTAACAATGAGCAGTTCTTC. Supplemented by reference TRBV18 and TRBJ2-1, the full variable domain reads NAGVMQNPRHLVRRRGQEARLRCSPMKGHSHVYWYRQLPEEGLKFMVYLQKENIIDESGMPKERFSAEFPKEGPSILRIQQVVRGDSAAYFCASSPGLNNEQFFGPGTRLTVL.

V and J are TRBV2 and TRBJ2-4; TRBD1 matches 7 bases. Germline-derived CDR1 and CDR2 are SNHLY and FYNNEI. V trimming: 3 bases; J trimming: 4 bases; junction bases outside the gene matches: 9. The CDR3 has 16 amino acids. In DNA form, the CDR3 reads TGTGCCAGCAGTGACAGAGGGGGCAGGACTAAAAACATTCAGTACTTC. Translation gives CASSDRGGRTKNIQYF.

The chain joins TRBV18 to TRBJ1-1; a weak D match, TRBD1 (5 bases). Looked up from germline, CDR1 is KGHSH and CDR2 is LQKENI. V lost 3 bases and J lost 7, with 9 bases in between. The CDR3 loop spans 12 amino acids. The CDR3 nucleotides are TGTGCCAGCTCACCGCGCAGGGATGAAGCTTTCTTT. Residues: CASSPRRDEAFF. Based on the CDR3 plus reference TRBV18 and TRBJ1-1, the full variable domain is NAGVMQNPRHLVRRRGQEARLRCSPMKGHSHVYWYRQLPEEGLKFMVYLQKENIIDESGMPKERFSAEFPKEGPSILRIQQVVRGDSAAYFCASSPRRDEAFFGQGTRLTVV.

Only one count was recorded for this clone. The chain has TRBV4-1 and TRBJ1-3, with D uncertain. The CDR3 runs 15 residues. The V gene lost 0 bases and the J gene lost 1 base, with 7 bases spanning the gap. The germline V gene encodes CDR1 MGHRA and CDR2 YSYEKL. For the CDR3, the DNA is TGCGCCAGCAGCCAAGATGTCAAATCTGGAAACACCATATATTTT. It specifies CASSQDVKSGNTIYF.

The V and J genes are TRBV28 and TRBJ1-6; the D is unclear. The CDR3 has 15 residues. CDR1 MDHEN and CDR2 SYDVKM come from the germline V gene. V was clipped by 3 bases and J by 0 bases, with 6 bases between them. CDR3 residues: CASSLPSSYNSPLHF. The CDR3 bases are TGTGCCAGCAGTTTGCCGAGCTCCTATAATTCACCCCTCCACTTT.

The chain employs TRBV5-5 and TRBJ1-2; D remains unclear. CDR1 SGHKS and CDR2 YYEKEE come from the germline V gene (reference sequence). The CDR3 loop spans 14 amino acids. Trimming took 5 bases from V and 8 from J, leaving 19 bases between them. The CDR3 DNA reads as TGTGCCAGCAGTTACGGAGGCAGTCCTATCGGCTACACCTTC. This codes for CASSYGGSPIGYTF.

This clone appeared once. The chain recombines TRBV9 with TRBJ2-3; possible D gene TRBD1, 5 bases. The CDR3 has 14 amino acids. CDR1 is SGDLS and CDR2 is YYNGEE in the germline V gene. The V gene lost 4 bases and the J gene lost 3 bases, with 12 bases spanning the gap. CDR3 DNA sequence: TGTGCCAGCAGCTTTCTACAGGAAACAGATACGCAGTATTTT. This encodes CASSFLQETDTQYF.

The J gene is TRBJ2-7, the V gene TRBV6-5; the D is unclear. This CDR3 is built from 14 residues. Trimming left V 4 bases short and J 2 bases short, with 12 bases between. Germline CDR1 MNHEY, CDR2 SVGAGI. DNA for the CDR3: TGTGCCAGCAGTTTCCGACGGAGCCCCTACGAGCAGTACTTC. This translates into CASSFRRSPYEQYF.

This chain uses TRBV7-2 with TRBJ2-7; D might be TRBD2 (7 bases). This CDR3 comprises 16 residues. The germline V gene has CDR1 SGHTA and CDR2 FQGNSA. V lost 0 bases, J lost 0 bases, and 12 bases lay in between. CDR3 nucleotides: TGTGCCAGCAGCTTAGCAGGGGGGGGCAGCTCCTACGAGCAGTACTTC. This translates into CASSLAGGGSSYEQYF.

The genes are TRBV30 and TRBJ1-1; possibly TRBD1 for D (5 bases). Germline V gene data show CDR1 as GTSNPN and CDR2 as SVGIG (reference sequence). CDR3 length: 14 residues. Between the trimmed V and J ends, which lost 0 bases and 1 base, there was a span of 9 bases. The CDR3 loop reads CAWSVGRANTEAFF. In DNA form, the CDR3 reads TGTGCCTGGAGTGTTGGCAGGGCGAACACTGAAGCTTTCTTT. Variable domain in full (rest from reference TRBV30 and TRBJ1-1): SQTIHQWPATLVQPVGSPLSLECTVEGTSNPNLYWYRQAAGRGLQLLFYSVGIGQISSEVPQNLSASRPQDRQFILSSKKLLLSDSGFYLCAWSVGRANTEAFFGQGTRLTVV.

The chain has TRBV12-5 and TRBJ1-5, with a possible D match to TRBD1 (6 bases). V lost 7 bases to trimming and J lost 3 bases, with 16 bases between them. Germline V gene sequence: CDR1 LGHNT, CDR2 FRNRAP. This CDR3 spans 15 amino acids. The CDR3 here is CASARSGENNQPQHF. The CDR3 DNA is TGTGCTAGTGCCCGATCAGGGGAGAACAATCAGCCCCAGCATTTT.